This TCR beta chain was sequenced in a study of blood T cells in healthy people across ages. Broader study findings: Naive CD4+ cells and diversity were both higher in long-lived donors than in aged donors.

Trimming took off 2 bases at V and 4 bases at J, with 13 bases between the two ends. Per the germline V gene, CDR1 is SGHRS and CDR2 is YFSETQ. The CDR3 has 16 residues. A J-beta primer mix and a sample-barcoded 5' primer were used in a second PCR of about 7 to 12 cycles. A template-switch adaptor containing 12 random nucleotides labeled each cDNA molecule. TCRdb used MiXCR to reprocess the 5' RACE reads, holding one entry per CDR3 protein. In the table there are about 1.7 million distinct CDR3 sequences, 25% to 30% of which are singletons. A word on this clonotype: Its antigen is still unknown.

The receptor was derived from a woman aged 25-40 years in good health. The rearrangement links TRBV5-1 to TRBJ2-6; TRBD1 is a possible D gene (6 bases). The specimen was blood. CDR3 sequence reads: CASSFITGRGANVLTF. The CDR3 DNA reads as TGCGCCAGCAGCTTCATTACAGGGAGAGGGGCCAACGTCCTGACTTTC.